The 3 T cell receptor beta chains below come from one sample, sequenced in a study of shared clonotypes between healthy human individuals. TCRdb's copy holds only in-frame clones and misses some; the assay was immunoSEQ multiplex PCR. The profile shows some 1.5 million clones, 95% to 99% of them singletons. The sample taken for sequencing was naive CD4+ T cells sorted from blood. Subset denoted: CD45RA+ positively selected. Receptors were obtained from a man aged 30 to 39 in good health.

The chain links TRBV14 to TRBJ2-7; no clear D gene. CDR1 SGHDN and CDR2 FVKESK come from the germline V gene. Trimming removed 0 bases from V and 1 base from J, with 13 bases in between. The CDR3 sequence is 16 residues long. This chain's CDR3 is CASSQEGWAASYEQYF. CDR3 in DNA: TGTGCCAGCAGCCAAGAGGGGTGGGCAGCTTCCTACGAGCAGTACTTC.

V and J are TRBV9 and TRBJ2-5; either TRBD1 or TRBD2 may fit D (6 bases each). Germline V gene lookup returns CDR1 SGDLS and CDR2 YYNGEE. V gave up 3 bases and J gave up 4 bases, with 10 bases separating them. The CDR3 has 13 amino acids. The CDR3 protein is CASSARGVETQYF. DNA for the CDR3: TGTGCCAGCAGCGCGAGGGGGGTAGAGACCCAGTACTTC.

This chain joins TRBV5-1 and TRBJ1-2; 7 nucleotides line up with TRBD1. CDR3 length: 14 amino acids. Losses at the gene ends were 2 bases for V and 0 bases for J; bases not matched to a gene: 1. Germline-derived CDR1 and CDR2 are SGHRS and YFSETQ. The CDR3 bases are TGCGCCAGCAGCTTAGGGGGCCCTAACTATGGCTACACCTTC. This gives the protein CASSLGGPNYGYTF.